Sequencing of this TCR beta chain was carried out in a study of cytomegalovirus exposure and HLA in healthy donors. Turning to the study itself: Per a later analysis, the 666 first-cohort and some 110 validation repertoires shared one platform.

Produced via immunoSEQ multiplex PCR; TCRdb's table is partial and in-frame only. The sample includes approximately 120,000 clones, about nine tenths of them seen just once. The CDR3 consists of 16 residues. Germline V gives CDR1 MNHEY, CDR2 SVGAGI. The trim removed 2 bases at V and 2 bases at J, leaving 7 bases unmatched. The TCR sequence derives from a woman between 18 and 30 years old in good health and CMV-seronegative. V gene TRBV6-5 combines with J gene TRBJ2-5, with TRBD2 matching 8 bases. Sequenced: PBMCs. CDR3 sequence (DNA): TGTGCCAGCAGTTACCTCACGGAGCGGGGGCAAGAGACCCAGTACTTC. Encoded protein: CASSYLTERGQETQYF.